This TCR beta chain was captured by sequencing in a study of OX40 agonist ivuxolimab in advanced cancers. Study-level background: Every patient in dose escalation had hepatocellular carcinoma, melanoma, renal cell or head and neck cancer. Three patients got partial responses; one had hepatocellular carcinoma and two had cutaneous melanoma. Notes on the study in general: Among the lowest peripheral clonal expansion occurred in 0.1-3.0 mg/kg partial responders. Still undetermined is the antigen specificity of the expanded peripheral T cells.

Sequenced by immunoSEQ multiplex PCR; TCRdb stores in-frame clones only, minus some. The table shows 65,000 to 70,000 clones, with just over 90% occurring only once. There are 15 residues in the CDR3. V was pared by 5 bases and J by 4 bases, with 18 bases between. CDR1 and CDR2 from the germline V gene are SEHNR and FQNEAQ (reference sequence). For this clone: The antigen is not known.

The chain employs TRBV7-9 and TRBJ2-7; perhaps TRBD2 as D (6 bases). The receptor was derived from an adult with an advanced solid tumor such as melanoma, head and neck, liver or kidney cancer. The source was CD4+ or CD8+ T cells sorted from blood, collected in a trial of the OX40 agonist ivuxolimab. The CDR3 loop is CASSTRSSGLYEQYF. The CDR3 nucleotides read TGTGCCAGCAGCACCCGGAGTAGCGGATTATACGAGCAGTACTTC.